This T cell receptor beta chain was recovered during a study of T cells in Graves' hyperthyroidism and ophthalmopathy (dated 2019 in TCRdb). With respect to the entire study: Peripheral blood was collected at initial diagnosis, before any treatment. In about 6 Graves' hyperthyroidism patients, the study also compared T-cell repertoires from thyroid tissue with T-cell repertoires from blood. The paper describes TCR Vbeta CDR3 sequencing of 140 or so peripheral blood samples, made up of some 40 ophthalmopathy patients, roughly 75 hyperthyroidism patients and some 17 progressor patients. The 95 to 100 discovery patients were randomly split 7:3 into training and test sets. An independent validation cohort of under 20 hyperthyroidism patients and 17 patients who later progressed to ophthalmopathy tested prospective prediction of ophthalmopathy. Once sampling was done, hyperthyroidism patients were given methimazole at a starting dose of 30 mg daily, whereas ophthalmopathy patients were given high-dose intravenous methylprednisolone. TCR V-J signatures able to tell the groups apart were searched for in a discovery cohort of approximately 95 patients, of whom more than 40 had Graves' ophthalmopathy and 55 to 65 had stable Graves' hyperthyroidism.

A note on this clonotype: Its antigen has not been determined. Within one base of it there is no much larger clone, and no base qualities were kept.

The hyperthyroidism patients were between 18 and 65 years old and newly diagnosed, with a disease duration of less than 2 months. Exclusion was applied to patients with uncontrolled infections, other autoimmune diseases, pregnancy or lactation. Diagnoses were established on the basis of clinical symptoms, serum thyroxine and TRAb, thyroid ultrasound, and orbital computed tomography. For progressor patients, blood was drawn at the first diagnosis of hyperthyroidism, before any ophthalmopathy symptoms had appeared. PBMCs were separated from under 11 ml of fresh peripheral blood using Ficoll-Paque density gradient centrifugation. Progressor patients were first diagnosed with Graves' hyperthyroidism and then developed ophthalmopathy during follow-up. Trizol reagent was used to extract total RNA, and RNA quality was then checked on an Agilent 2100 Bioanalyzer. Amplification of TCR beta CDR3 regions was carried out from RNA transcripts. A first-round RT-PCR of the TCR CDR3 used the HTBI primer set with the Qiagen OneStep RT-PCR kit. Libraries were constructed in a second round of multiplex PCR, after which size selection and purification were performed. The libraries were sequenced on an Illumina HiSeq2000 using paired-end 100 bp reads. The study's processing was this. SOAPnuke was used to process the raw data, throwing out any read that contained adapters or uncalled bases, had a mean Phred below 15, or lacked an exact constant-primer or identifier match. High-quality paired reads were merged using COPE v1.2.5, and each unique nucleotide sequence was defined as a clonotype. MiTCR v1.1 was used to align the clonotypes against IMGT TRBV, TRBD and TRBJ reference segments. The analysis was restricted to V-J combinations with a frequency above 0.0001, which together covered 99% to 99.2% of the repertoires. The TCS score was defined as F50 (clonal expansion) divided by E x V (chaos), with BLOSUM62-based TCRdist calculated between CDR3 peptides within each V-J. Welch's t-statistics and random forest reduced around 510 V-J features to roughly 13, which were used in a naive Bayes classifier (R e1071). TCRdb applied fastp at Q25 and MiXCR to the public reads, then kept only in-frame beta chains. Entries that share a CDR3 protein sequence are merged under the most common genes and DNA. The V and J calls here are based on TCRdb, not the publication. Across this sample there are about 160,000 distinct CDR3 sequences, with just under 9.5% seen only once. The leading ten clones occupy more than 20% of the sample.

Broad study findings and their caveats: Most expanded thyroid clonotypes (frequency above 0.001) were also detected in blood, suggesting blood repertoires may reflect thyroid immune responses. No statistical method was used to fix the sample size in advance, and group allocation was not hidden from the investigators. A 13 V-J signature model separated ophthalmopathy from stable hyperthyroidism, with 87.88% sensitivity and 81.08% specificity in cross-validation and 80%/75% in testing. During validation, the model predicted progression to ophthalmopathy a median of around 6 months ahead of onset, with almost 71% sensitivity and 72.22% specificity.

There are 16 amino acids in the CDR3, from cysteine to phenylalanine inclusive. The sequence is cut down to CDR3 DNA, 48 bases in frame from base 1. From a lookup of the germline V gene (reference sequence), CDR1 and CDR2 are LNHDA and SQIVND. For this chain, trimming is 6 bases at the V end and 5 bases at the J end, and the number of junction bases without a gene match is 9. Sample: blood. The chain links TRBV19 with TRBJ1-4; TRBD1 matches 10 bases in the middle. This TCR came from a woman aged 18-35 years with Graves' hyperthyroidism that later progressed to Graves' ophthalmopathy. The CDR3 region: CASSLERTGGNEKLFF. The DNA sequence follows: TGTGCCAGTAGCCTAGAGCGGACAGGGGGAAATGAAAAACTGTTTTTT.